Listed below are T cell receptor beta chains from one sample, sequenced in a study. TCRdb independently ran MiXCR on the RT-PCR reads; one entry per CDR3 protein. Of more than 600,000 distinct CDR3 sequences listed, 12% to 15% are singletons. The sequenced material came from memory CD4+ T cells from blood. All receptors derive from a female donor in good health, serving as a healthy control. The conserved cysteine and the conserved F or W are not part of the CDR3 here. A D gene is named only where the DNA matches it firmly.

CDR3: SGENTGELF
D: -
V: TRBV29-1
J: TRBJ2-2

CDR3: ASSSRGQVEYQETQY
D: -
V: TRBV5-1
J: TRBJ2-5

CDR3: ASSLGVRRDAF
D: -
V: TRBV7-2
J: TRBJ1-1

CDR3: ATSRGSYNSPLH
D: -
V: TRBV15
J: TRBJ1-6

CDR3: ASSYSGGSDTEAF
D: TRBD1
V: TRBV28
J: TRBJ1-1

CDR3: ASSGASGSSEQY
D: TRBD2
V: TRBV7-6
J: TRBJ2-7

CDR3: ASSLGQADSYEQY
D: -
V: TRBV7-2
J: TRBJ2-7

CDR3: ASNGLLNTEAF
D: -
V: TRBV6-6
J: TRBJ1-1

CDR3: ASSNRTSGRRQSETQY
D: TRBD2
V: TRBV12-3/TRBV12-4
J: TRBJ2-5

CDR3: SATRLAAFESDEQF
D: TRBD2
V: TRBV20-1
J: TRBJ2-1

CDR3: ASSFPGQGSKQY
D: TRBD1
V: TRBV27
J: TRBJ2-7

CDR3: ASSQDGVREGNEQF
D: TRBD2
V: TRBV4-1
J: TRBJ2-1

CDR3: ASSPRDVSSYEQY
D: -
V: TRBV9
J: TRBJ2-7

CDR3: ASSPQTWGTGGGNTEAF
D: TRBD1
V: TRBV18
J: TRBJ1-1

CDR3: ASSPGGSGSFEQF
D: TRBD2
V: TRBV5-4
J: TRBJ2-1

CDR3: SGPRGETQY
D: -
V: TRBV20-1
J: TRBJ2-5

CDR3: ASSFRLAAEGYT
D: -
V: TRBV12-3/TRBV12-4
J: TRBJ1-2